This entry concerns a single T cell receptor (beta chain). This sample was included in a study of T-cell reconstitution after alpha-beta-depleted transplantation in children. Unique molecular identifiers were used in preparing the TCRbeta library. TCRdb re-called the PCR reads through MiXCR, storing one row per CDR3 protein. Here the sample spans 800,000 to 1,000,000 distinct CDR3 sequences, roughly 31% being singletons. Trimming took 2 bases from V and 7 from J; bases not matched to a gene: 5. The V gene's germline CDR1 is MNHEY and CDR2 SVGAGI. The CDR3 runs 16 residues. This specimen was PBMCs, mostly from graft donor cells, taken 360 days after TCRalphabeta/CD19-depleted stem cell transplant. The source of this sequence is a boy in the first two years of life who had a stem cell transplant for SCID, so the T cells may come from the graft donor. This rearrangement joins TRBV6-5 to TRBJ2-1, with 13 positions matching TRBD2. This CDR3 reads CASSYGMTSGGNEQFF. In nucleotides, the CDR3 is TGTGCCAGCAGTTACGGTATGACTAGCGGGGGGAATGAGCAGTTCTTC.